Shown below are 7 T cell receptor beta chains from a single sample sequenced in a study of cytomegalovirus exposure and HLA in healthy donors. Use of 60 Vbeta and 13 Jbeta primers characterized the PCR. Clones were read by immunoSEQ multiplex PCR, and TCRdb kept only the in-frame ones, dropping some. The table shows fewer than 200,000 clones, with around four fifths occurring only once. Sample: PBMCs. All receptors derive from a man between 40 and 49 years old in good health and CMV-seropositive.

The count of this clone is one. The chain recombines TRBV27 with TRBJ1-5; D gene uncertain. Germline V gives CDR1 MNHEY, CDR2 SMNVEV (reference sequence). CDR3 length: 15 residues. Trimming removed 0 bases from V and 3 bases from J, with 9 bases in between. Here the CDR3 reads CASSLSPQYNQPQHF. The CDR3 DNA is TGTGCCAGCAGTTTATCCCCTCAGTACAATCAGCCCCAGCATTTT.

The table lists this clone with a few counts. V usage is TRBV25-1 and J usage is TRBJ2-5; D perhaps matches TRBD2 (5 bases). CDR3 size: 15 residues. CDR1 is MGHDK and CDR2 is SYGVNS in the germline V gene. V lost 2 bases and J 5 bases, leaving 15 bases between the germline ends. CDR3 sequence (DNA): TGTGCCAGCAGTGAAGCGGGTCTTATCGTGGAGACCCAGTACTTC. Its protein product is CASSEAGLIVETQYF.

The rearrangement uses TRBV4-2 and TRBJ2-6, with 9 positions matching TRBD1. This CDR3 is 19 amino acids long. Trimming cost V 0 bases and J 4 bases; bases outside gene matches: 10. The germline CDR1 and CDR2 sequences are LGHNA and YNFKEQ. CDR3 sequence: CASSQERQGGSGGANVLTF. The CDR3 region has the DNA TGTGCCAGCAGCCAAGAGCGACAGGGGGGTTCGGGCGGGGCCAACGTCCTGACTTTC.

The V and J genes are TRBV27 and TRBJ2-3; TRBD2 matches at 14 bases. J was trimmed by 1 base and V by 3 bases; bases with no gene match: 3. The CDR3 runs to 17 residues. Germline V gene sequence: CDR1 MNHEY, CDR2 SMNVEV (reference sequence). CDR3 bases: TGTGCCAGCAGTTTCGGGACTAGCGGGAGCCGCACAGATACGCAGTATTTT. Translated, it gives CASSFGTSGSRTDTQYF.

This clone turned up a few times. The V call is TRBV6-5, the J call TRBJ2-7; 10 bases are shared with TRBD1. Germline V lookup: CDR1 MNHEY, CDR2 SVGAGI. The V segment lost 1 base and the J segment 5 bases; nucleotides outside the gene matches: 8. This CDR3 comprises 16 residues. The CDR3 DNA sequence: TGTGCCAGCAGTTACTGGACGGACAGGGGGATCCACGAGCAGTACTTC. Residues: CASSYWTDRGIHEQYF.

The chain recombines TRBV10-3 with TRBJ2-1, with D possibly being TRBD2 (6 bases). Trimming shortened V by 7 bases and J by 8 bases, and 12 bases separated the two germline ends. Germline CDR1 and CDR2: ENHRY and SYGVKD. The CDR3 runs to 12 residues. CDR3 protein: CAIKPSADEQFF. In DNA form, the CDR3 reads TGTGCCATCAAACCTAGCGCTGATGAGCAGTTCTTC.

This clone was counted a few times. This chain connects TRBV6-6 to TRBJ2-2, with D possibly TRBD1 on 5 matching bases. This CDR3 is 15 amino acids long. Trimming took 7 bases from V and 7 from J, leaving 19 bases between them. Germline V CDR1 and CDR2: MNHNY, SVGAGI (reference sequence). The CDR3 is CASKGGQRVGGELFF. In DNA form, the CDR3 reads TGTGCCAGCAAAGGTGGACAAAGGGTAGGCGGGGAGCTGTTTTTT.